One sample yielded the 6 T cell receptor beta chains listed below, sequenced in a study of blood T cell repertoires in COVID-19. Libraries were prepared by immunoSEQ multiplex PCR; TCRdb keeps only in-frame clonotypes and omits some of them. The sample includes about 180,000 clones, more than 70% of them seen just once. Material: PBMCs or T cells enriched from blood (not recorded which). Every receptor here comes from a woman aged 25 to 45 who had recovered from COVID-19.

This chain uses TRBV28 with TRBJ1-5, with unresolved D. The germline V gene encodes CDR1 MDHEN and CDR2 SYDVKM. The CDR3 runs to 13 residues. Trimming removed 6 bases from V and 0 bases from J, with 6 bases in between. CDR3 loop: CASSEYSNQPQHF. The CDR3 region has the DNA TGTGCCAGCAGCGAGTATAGCAATCAGCCCCAGCATTTT.

The chain is built from TRBV28 and TRBJ2-1; a weak D match, TRBD1 (5 bases). The V and J ends lost 6 bases and 7 bases respectively, with 19 bases between them. CDR1 is MDHEN, CDR2 SYDVKM, per germline. The CDR3 is 15 residues long. DNA for the CDR3: TGTGCCAGCAGCCGGGCGTCCTGGGGCGTAAATGAGCAGTTCTTC. Its protein is CASSRASWGVNEQFF.

The chain uses TRBV2 and TRBJ2-2; TRBD1 aligns across 9 bases. V shed 4 bases and J 6 bases; nucleotides not matched to a gene: 3. Per germline, CDR1 SNHLY and CDR2 FYNNEI. This CDR3 region has 14 residues. The DNA for the CDR3 is TGTGCCAGCAGTGTGGGACAGGGAGCCGGGGAGCTGTTTTTT. Translation: CASSVGQGAGELFF.

The chain couples TRBV27 to TRBJ1-4; 9 nucleotides align to TRBD1. The CDR3 covers 18 residues. J lost 8 bases, V lost 5 bases, and 18 bases had no gene match. Germline V gene sequence: CDR1 MNHEY, CDR2 SMNVEV (reference sequence). The DNA of the CDR3 is TGTGCCAGCAGTCCGGACAGGGGCGGAATCTCGGCTTGGGAAAAACTGTTTTTT. Translating gives CASSPDRGGISAWEKLFF.

The chain joins TRBV4-1 to TRBJ2-1, with 8 bases fitting TRBD1. Germline CDR1 and CDR2: MGHRA and YSYEKL. The CDR3 consists of 16 residues. The junction had 12 bases not matched to a gene; V was cut back by 6 bases and J by 5 bases. Here the CDR3 reads CASRTLRDRRDNEQFF. CDR3 bases: TGCGCCAGCAGAACATTGAGGGACAGGAGGGACAATGAGCAGTTCTTC.

V and J are TRBV18 and TRBJ1-1; D might be TRBD1 (6 bases). The CDR3 has 14 amino acids. The germline V gene encodes CDR1 KGHSH and CDR2 LQKENI. Trimming cost V 2 bases and J 2 bases, with 9 bases left between them. CDR3 amino acids: CASSPGTRNTEAFF. CDR3 sequence (DNA): TGTGCCAGCTCACCAGGGACACGAAACACTGAAGCTTTCTTT.